These 8 T cell receptor beta chains originate from one sample sequenced in a study of control samples from healthy donors and cancer patients. Measured with immunoSEQ multiplex PCR; TCRdb has only the in-frame clones, and not every one. The sample contains approximately 100,000 clones, about 81% of which appear only once. The source material was PBMCs. The receptors stem from a man between 65 and 85 years old with lung cancer.

J is TRBJ2-7 and V is TRBV10-3, with 9 bases matching TRBD1. Germline CDR1 ENHRY, CDR2 SYGVKD. The CDR3 length is 16 residues. J gave up 3 bases and V 4 bases, and 10 bases lay outside the gene matches. Here the CDR3 DNA reads TGTGCCATCAGTGGGCAGAAGACAGGGGGTAACTACGAGCAGTACTTC. This codes for CAISGQKTGGNYEQYF.

The chain recombines TRBV6-5 with TRBJ1-1, with D possibly matching TRBD1 (6 bases). This CDR3 has 12 amino acids. Germline V gives CDR1 MNHEY, CDR2 SVGAGI. The V end lost 8 bases, the J end lost 7 bases, and 14 bases lay between the germline ends. The CDR3 nucleotides are TGTGCCAGCCGAACAGGGCTAGGTGAAGCTTTCTTT. Amino acid sequence: CASRTGLGEAFF.

A few counts support this clone. V is TRBV9 and J is TRBJ1-2; tentative D call: TRBD1 (6 bases). The germline V gene encodes CDR1 SGDLS and CDR2 YYNGEE. V lost 0 bases, J lost 6 bases, and 12 bases lay in between. The CDR3 runs 14 residues. The CDR3 sequence: CASSVGQGSDGYTF. DNA of the CDR3: TGTGCCAGCAGCGTAGGGCAGGGGTCGGATGGCTACACCTTC. The whole variable domain, remainder taken from reference TRBV9 and TRBJ1-2, is DSGVTQTPKHLITATGQRVTLRCSPRSGDLSVYWYQQSLDQGLQFLIQYYNGEERAKGNILERFSAQQFPDLHSELNLSSLELGDSALYFCASSVGQGSDGYTFGSGTRLTVV.

Comments on this clone: Within the sample, other DNA sequences also encode this same CDR3. The rearrangement uses TRBV18 and TRBJ1-1; D is ambiguous. This CDR3 comprises 13 residues. CDR1 and CDR2 (germline): KGHSH, LQKENI. Trimming removed 2 bases at V and 1 base at J, with 5 bases between. The DNA of the CDR3 is TGTGCCAGCTCACCATCAGGGAACACTGAAGCTTTCTTT. Protein sequence: CASSPSGNTEAFF.

In this sample, this clone turned up a few times. The chain couples TRBV18 to TRBJ1-4; D gene uncertain. Per germline, CDR1 KGHSH and CDR2 LQKENI. The CDR3 is made up of 14 amino acids. V was clipped by 2 bases and J by 1 base, with 5 bases between them. The DNA for the CDR3 is TGTGCCAGCTCACCAGAGCTAACTAATGAAAAACTGTTTTTT. Translation: CASSPELTNEKLFF.

This chain joins TRBV19 and TRBJ1-5; 8 bases are a match to TRBD1. CDR1 is LNHDA, CDR2 SQIVND, per germline (reference sequence). The length of the CDR3 is 16 residues. V lost 3 bases, J lost 3 bases, and 7 bases stayed unmatched. The CDR3 DNA sequence: TGTGCCAGTAGTATCTACACAGGGGGTAACAATCAGCCCCAGCATTTT. Its protein product is CASSIYTGGNNQPQHF.

The chain uses TRBV18 and TRBJ2-3, with 11 bases aligning to TRBD2. V shed 6 bases, J shed 2 bases, and the junction held 4 bases outside the gene matches. This CDR3 is built from 15 residues. Germline-derived CDR1 and CDR2 are KGHSH and LQKENI. The DNA of the CDR3 is TGTGCCAGCTCGGCGGGACTAGCGGCCACAGATACGCAGTATTTT. Its translation: CASSAGLAATDTQYF.

The genes are TRBV14 and TRBJ1-5; no clear D. The CDR3 spans 13 residues. Trimming took off 0 bases at V and 7 bases at J, with 7 bases between the two ends. Germline V CDR1 and CDR2: SGHDN, FVKESK. This CDR3 is CASSQELGQPQHF. CDR3 DNA: TGTGCCAGCAGCCAAGAGCTGGGCCAGCCCCAGCATTTT.